This T cell receptor (beta chain) is from a study of cytomegalovirus exposure and HLA in healthy donors (dated by TCRdb to 2016 to 2017). In the study overall: An earlier analysis of 550 to 700 of the donors reported 250 to 300 Gb of sequence data and some 100 million unique TCR beta sequences from some 180 million T cells. Approximately 310 gigabases of sequencing data and around 80 million unique TCR sequences made up an early release that covered nearly 650 HLA-typed donors. The genetic ancestry cluster associated with self-reported Caucasian donors included around four fifths of the approximately 400 genotyped donors. The study aimed to test whether cataloging public T cell receptors could reveal signatures of past pathogen exposure. The study profiled the T cell repertoires of hundreds of subjects by immunosequencing and related them to cytomegalovirus serostatus. Besides the first cohort of more than 650 subjects, a separate validation cohort made up of roughly 130 different subjects was used. To predict cytomegalovirus infection status, the study combined high-throughput TCR immunosequencing, statistical association of individual TCRs with disease status, and machine learning. In a later analysis, previously published TCR beta repertoires from roughly 710 donors were re-analyzed and high-resolution HLA genotyping was added so that TCR occurrence patterns could be studied. Rather than using new phenotypic data, the later analysis identified candidate immune exposures from TCR beta sequences and from how often those sequences occurred across donors. To decide whether each TCR beta V gene segment behaved as functional or pseudogenic, an earlier analysis of some 570 of the donors relied on high-throughput TCR beta sequencing. Alongside the repertoire data, information on donor age, sex, ethnicity and CMV serostatus was compiled. In a later genetic analysis, genome-wide SNP genotypes for 398 of the 666 donors were used, and that subset was treated as a discovery cohort. All discovery cohort repertoires had been generated on a single sequencing platform. HLA typing included class I and class II loci at four-digit resolution. Typing coverage differed by locus: A, B, C, DRB1 and DQB1 were typed in roughly 620-640 donors, DQA1 in about 550, DPA1 in roughly 590, and DPB1 in 472. A handful of DR-DQ haplotypes were handled as single units for association and clustering because linkage in the cohort was strong. On average, about 240,000 unique TCR beta nucleotide sequences were sequenced per donor among some 430 genotyped donors of the cohort, with about 19% of those sequences being non-productive.

Libraries were prepared through the immunoSEQ multiplex PCR assay. For the multiplex PCR, a mixture combining 60 forward primers for TCR Vbeta segments and 13 reverse primers for TCR Jbeta segments was used. Amplification of the CDR3 region of rearranged TCR beta genes was performed with a multiplex PCR assay on genomic DNA. Amplified TCR beta libraries were sequenced as 87-base-pair reads on the Illumina HiSeq System. The original pipeline was this. A later analysis counted some 80 million unique TCR beta chains across the 550 to 800 repertoires, and 10 million to 11 million of these chains were shared by at least two donors. Raw reads were error-corrected and collapsed into unique sequences with a nearest-neighbor algorithm that merged closely related sequences to remove PCR and sequencing errors. V, D and J gene segments were assigned by aligning CDR3 sequences to IMGT reference sequences. For a sequence to be retained, at least a six-nucleotide match to both a V gene segment and a J gene segment was required. A rearrangement counted as productive if the CDR3 had no stop codons and remained in frame with V and J, and every other rearrangement counted as non-productive. CDR3 was defined according to IMGT convention as the region running from the second conserved V-encoded cysteine to the conserved J-encoded phenylalanine. Sequences without an unambiguous match to a single V gene segment were excluded from the earlier analysis of 587 of the donors. An earlier analysis of 587 of the donors called V segments functional above 56.7% productive rearrangements and segregating when the between-donor standard deviation exceeded 5%. A statistical classification framework was built for diagnosing cytomegalovirus status from the catalog of TCR beta chain sequences. V and J gene assignment, in a later analysis, came from comparing TCR nucleotide sequences with IMGT/GENE-DB human TR gene sequences. In a later analysis, CDR3 sequences and most-parsimonious VDJ recombination scenarios were assigned using the TCRdist pipeline. In a later analysis, every TCR beta chain was defined by the combination of its CDR3 amino acid sequence and its V-gene family, and reads without a unique V-gene family were dropped. To address suspected cross-contamination and a sequencing artifact, a later analysis removed several hundred highly shared, low-generation-probability nucleotide sequences. In a later analysis, a clonal expansion index for each public chain was calculated from normalized within-repertoire ranks of inferred template counts. A later analysis computed generation probabilities with a VDJ recombination model fitted to out-of-frame rearrangements, and checked the results against IGoR. In a later analysis, hypergeometric tests were used to score TCR-TCR, TCR-HLA and TCR-CMV co-occurrence, with a repertoire-size bias correction applied to TCR pairs. False discovery rates were estimated in a later analysis by permuting HLA or CMV assignments 20 times. In a later analysis, co-occurring TCRs were grouped using DBSCAN, with TCRdist sequence similarity added in when clustering inside HLA-allele-positive subsets. Repertoires with fewer than 30,000 or more than 120,000 public chains were left out of co-occurrence clustering, as were a handful of repertoires with anomalous nucleotide sharing. TCRdb holds this immuneACCESS table with in-frame rearrangements only. Some clones are missing; in checked studies, unresolved V genes explain under half, and the rest has no known cause. For V, J and clone size, that table is used; D and trimming come from the DNA. Counted in this sample were 150,000 to 200,000 clones; 70% to 80% of them appeared once. The top ten constitute 2% to 2.5% of the sample.

The germline V gene supplies CDR1 SGHRS and CDR2 YFSETQ. Trimming removed 3 bases from V and 2 bases from J; the gene matches leave 6 bases unexplained. The CDR3, cysteine through phenylalanine, is 15 amino acids long. Only CDR3 DNA remains: 45 bases, in frame from the first base. What the authors observed across the whole study: Three of the identified cytomegalovirus-associated TCR beta chains were confirmed in vitro to be specific for cytomegalovirus antigens. A group of highly shared sequence variants was considered likely to be a technical artifact of the sequencing pipeline. Because counts were too low, roughly 17 rarely observed V segments, including chromosome 9 orphons, were left out of the earlier analysis of approximately 580 of the donors. In a later analysis, HLA-associated TCR beta chains showed more clonal expansion and lower generation probabilities than non-associated chains that were equally common. According to a later genetic analysis, donors in an Asian-associated ancestry cluster had fewer N-insertions in productive TCRs than the approximately 670-donor mean. HLA typing was unavailable for some donors at each locus, so association tests used only the typed subset. According to a later analysis, most CMV-associated TCR beta chains appeared to be HLA-restricted, and the HLA associations seemed to be driven largely by CMV exposure. A later analysis found that TCR association rates varied across HLA loci, with DRB1 alleles showing the most associated TCRs and HLA-C alleles the fewest. An association between a missense DCLRE1C variant and V-gene and J-gene trimming of TCR beta chains was found in a later genetic analysis and replicated in an independent cohort. The presence/absence analyses assumed that sequencing depth was roughly uniform across donors, and that assumption may not be true. An earlier analysis of roughly 570 of the donors showed that most TCR beta V segments appeared in productive rearrangements either about 87% or about 30% of the time, which broadly matched IMGT annotations. It was suggested by the authors that the approach could potentially be generalized to other disease states and immunological phenotypes. A further reported finding was that TCR beta sequences accurately predicted the HLA-A and HLA-B alleles for most subjects in the first cohort. Most TCR sequences were seen in very few donors, while some public TCRs were found in many individuals. In a later analysis, more than 15,000 TCR beta sequences were associated with specific HLA alleles at a false discovery rate of 0.05. A later analysis reported that several top co-occurrence clusters appeared linked to parvovirus B19, influenza, CMV and Epstein-Barr virus. The classifier was reported to diagnose cytomegalovirus status with high specificity and sensitivity in both the original and validation cohorts. For the cohort, immune exposure information was limited to CMV serostatus. In this cohort, only TCR beta chains were sequenced, and detectable features were limited by the absence of alpha or paired-chain data. When HLA alleles, especially DR and DQ, strongly co-occurred, attributing TCR associations to individual alleles was difficult. Correlated functional status among segregating V segments might be attributable to linkage disequilibrium, but an unknown experimental factor could not be ruled out. The 87-base-pair reads could not distinguish some IMGT-functional V segments, including TRBV6-2 and TRBV6-3, so those segments were excluded. The study gave a list of roughly 150 TCR beta chains associated with cytomegalovirus.

With regard to this clone: Its specific antigen is unknown. Base qualities are not at hand, and no much larger clone is one base apart.

The cohort was made up of several hundred healthy bone marrow donors. At the time of sampling, all cohort members were nominally healthy, though unrecorded immune exposures were likely present. The donor tested CMV seropositive, placing the donor among the 290 or so seropositive members of the cohort. A peripheral blood sample was provided by each donor, and peripheral blood mononuclear cells were used for TCR beta sequencing. The Qiagen DNeasy Blood Extraction Kit was used to extract genomic DNA from the blood cell samples. The specimen sequenced was PBMCs. The chain was built from TRBV5-1 and TRBJ2-7, and 9 junctional nucleotides match TRBD1. The receptor was derived from a woman aged 30 to 39 in good health and CMV-seropositive. The DNA sequence is TGCGCCAGCAGCTACAACTGGGACAGGGCCTACGAGCAGTACTTC. Its product reads: CASSYNWDRAYEQYF.